This TCR beta chain was sequenced in a study of control samples from healthy donors and cancer patients. TCRdb keeps only in-frame clones here, not all; method: immunoSEQ multiplex PCR. The repertoire holds roughly 80,000 clones, with approximately 90% as singletons. CDR1 is SGHTS, CDR2 YDEGEE, per germline. The CDR3 runs 15 residues. Trimming removed 1 base from V and 4 bases from J, with 12 bases in between. This chain uses TRBV5-8 with TRBJ1-5; D is possibly TRBD1 (6 bases). This clonotype originated in a woman in her sixties or seventies with head and neck cancer. Input material: PBMCs. The CDR3 nucleotides read TGTGCCAGCAGCTTGTATAGGGGGGAGAATCAGCCCCAGCATTTT. Protein sequence: CASSLYRGENQPQHF. Complete variable domain (other parts from reference TRBV5-8 and TRBJ1-5): EAGVTQSPTHLIKTRGQQATLRCSPISGHTSVYWYQQALGLGLQFLLWYDEGEERNRGNFPPRFSGRQFPNYSSELNVNALELEDSALYLCASSLYRGENQPQHFGDGTRLSIL.